This T cell receptor (beta chain) was identified in a study of beta chain features in type 1 diabetes. Sequenced material consisted of expressed TCRB transcripts (all of the isolated RNA was reverse transcribed). Assay used: immunoSEQ multiplex PCR; TCRdb lists only in-frame clones, some missing. The sample lists 350,000 to 450,000 clones, about 16% seen once, with approximately 0.02% in the top ten. The CDR3 sequence is 15 residues long. Germline values: CDR1 MDHEN, CDR2 SYDVKM. Trimming shortened V by 10 bases and J by 4 bases, and 20 bases separated the two germline ends. This TCR was recovered from a woman younger than 30 in good health. The rearrangement links TRBV28 to TRBJ1-5, with TRBD1 as a possible D gene (5 bases). The sample consisted of naive CD4+ T cells from blood. The DNA for the CDR3 is TGTGCCACTTCCCGGGGGACTCTCGGGAATCAGCCCCAGCATTTT. This encodes CATSRGTLGNQPQHF.